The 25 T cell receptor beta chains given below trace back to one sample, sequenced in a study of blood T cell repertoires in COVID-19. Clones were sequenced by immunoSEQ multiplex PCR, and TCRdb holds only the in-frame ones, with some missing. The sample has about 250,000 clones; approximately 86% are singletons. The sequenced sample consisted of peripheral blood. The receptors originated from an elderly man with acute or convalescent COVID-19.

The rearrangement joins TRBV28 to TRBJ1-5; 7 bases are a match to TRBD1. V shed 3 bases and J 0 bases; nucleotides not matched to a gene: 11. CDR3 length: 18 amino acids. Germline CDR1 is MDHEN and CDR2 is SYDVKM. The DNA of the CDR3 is TGTGCCAGCAGTTTCCGGCTAACAGGGGATAATAGCAATCAGCCCCAGCATTTT. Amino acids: CASSFRLTGDNSNQPQHF.

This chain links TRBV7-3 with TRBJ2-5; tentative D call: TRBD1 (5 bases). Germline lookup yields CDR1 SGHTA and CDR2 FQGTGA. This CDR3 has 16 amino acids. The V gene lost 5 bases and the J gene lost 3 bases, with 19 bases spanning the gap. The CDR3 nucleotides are TGTGCCAGCAGCCTGCTGGGCAGGGTAGGGGAAGAGACCCAGTACTTC. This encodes CASSLLGRVGEETQYF. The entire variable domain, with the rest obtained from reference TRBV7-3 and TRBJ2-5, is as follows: GAGVSQTPSNKVTEKGKYVELRCDPISGHTALYWYRQSLGQGPEFLIYFQGTGAADDSGLPNDRFFAVRPEGSVSTLKIQRTERGDSAVYLCASSLLGRVGEETQYFGPGTRLLVL.

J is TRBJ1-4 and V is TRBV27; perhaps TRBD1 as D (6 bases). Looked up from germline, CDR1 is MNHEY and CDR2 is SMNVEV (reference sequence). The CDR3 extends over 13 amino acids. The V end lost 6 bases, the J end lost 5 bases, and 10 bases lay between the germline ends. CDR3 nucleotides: TGTGCCAGCAGGGGGGCGCGAAATGAAAAACTGTTTTTT. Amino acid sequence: CASRGARNEKLFF.

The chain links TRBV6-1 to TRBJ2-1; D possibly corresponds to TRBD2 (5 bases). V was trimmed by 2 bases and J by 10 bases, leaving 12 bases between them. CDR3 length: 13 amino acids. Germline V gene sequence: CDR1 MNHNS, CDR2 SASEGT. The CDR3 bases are TGTGCCAGCAGTGAACCGCAGCGGCCCGAGCAGTTCTTC. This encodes CASSEPQRPEQFF.

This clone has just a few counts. The CDR3 DNA follows: TGTGCCACCAGCAGAGATAAGCGGGACAACTCTTACGAGCAGTACTTC. Translated: CATSRDKRDNSYEQYF. The chain links TRBV15 to TRBJ2-7; D may be TRBD2 (7 bases). The length of the CDR3 is 16 residues. CDR1 is LNHNV and CDR2 is YYDKDF in the germline V gene (reference sequence). V shed 0 bases and J shed 4 bases, with 16 bases lying between them.

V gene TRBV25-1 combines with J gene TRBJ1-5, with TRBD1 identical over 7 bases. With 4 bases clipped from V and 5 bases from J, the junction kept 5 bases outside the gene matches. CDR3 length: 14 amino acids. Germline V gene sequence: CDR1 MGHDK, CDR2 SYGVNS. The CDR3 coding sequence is TGTGCCAGCAGTGGAGGGACAGTTCATCAGCCCCAGCATTTT. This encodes CASSGGTVHQPQHF.

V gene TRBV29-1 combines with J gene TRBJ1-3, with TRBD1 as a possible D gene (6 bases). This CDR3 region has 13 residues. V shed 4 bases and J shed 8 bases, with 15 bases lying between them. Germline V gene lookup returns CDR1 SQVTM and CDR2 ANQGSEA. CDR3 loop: CSVAQGPSDTIYF. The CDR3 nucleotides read TGCAGCGTTGCTCAGGGGCCTTCGGACACCATATATTTT. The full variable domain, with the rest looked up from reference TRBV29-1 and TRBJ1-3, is SAVISQKPSRDICQRGTSLTIQCQVDSQVTMMFWYRQQPGQSLTLIATANQGSEATYESGFVIDKFPISRPNLTFSTLTVSNMSPEDSSIYLCSVAQGPSDTIYFGEGSWLTVV.

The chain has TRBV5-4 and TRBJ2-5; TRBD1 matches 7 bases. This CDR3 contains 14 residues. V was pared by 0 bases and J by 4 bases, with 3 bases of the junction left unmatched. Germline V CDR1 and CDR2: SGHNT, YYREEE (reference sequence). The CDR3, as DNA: TGTGCCAGCAGCTTGGCCACAGGGGCAGAGACCCAGTACTTC. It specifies CASSLATGAETQYF.

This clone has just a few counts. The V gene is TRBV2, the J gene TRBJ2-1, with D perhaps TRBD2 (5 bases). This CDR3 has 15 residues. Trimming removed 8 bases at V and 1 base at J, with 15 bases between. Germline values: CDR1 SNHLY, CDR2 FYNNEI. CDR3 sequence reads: CASHEPRASYNEQFF. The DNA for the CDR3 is TGTGCCAGCCATGAGCCGCGGGCTTCCTACAATGAGCAGTTCTTC.

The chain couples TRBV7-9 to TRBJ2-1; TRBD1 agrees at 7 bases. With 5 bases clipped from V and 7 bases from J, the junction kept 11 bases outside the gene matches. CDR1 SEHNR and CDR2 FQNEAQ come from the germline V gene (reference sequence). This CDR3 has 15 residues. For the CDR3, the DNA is TGTGCCAGCAGCGCAGGGGGTTACACTACAAATGAGCAGTTCTTC. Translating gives CASSAGGYTTNEQFF.

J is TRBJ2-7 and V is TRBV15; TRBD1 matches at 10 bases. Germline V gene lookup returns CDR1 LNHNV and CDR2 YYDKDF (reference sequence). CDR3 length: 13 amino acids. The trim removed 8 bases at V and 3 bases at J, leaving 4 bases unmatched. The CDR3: CATGRDRGYEQYF. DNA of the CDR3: TGTGCCACCGGCCGGGACAGGGGCTACGAGCAGTACTTC.

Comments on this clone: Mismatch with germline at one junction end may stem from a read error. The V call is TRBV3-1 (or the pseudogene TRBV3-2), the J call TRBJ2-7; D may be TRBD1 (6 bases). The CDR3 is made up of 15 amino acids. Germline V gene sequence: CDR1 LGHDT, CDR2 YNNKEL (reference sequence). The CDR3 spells CASSPIEGGQGSPLF. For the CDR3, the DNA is TGTGCCAGCAGCCCTATAGAGGGTGGCCAGGGGTCTCCCCTTTTC.

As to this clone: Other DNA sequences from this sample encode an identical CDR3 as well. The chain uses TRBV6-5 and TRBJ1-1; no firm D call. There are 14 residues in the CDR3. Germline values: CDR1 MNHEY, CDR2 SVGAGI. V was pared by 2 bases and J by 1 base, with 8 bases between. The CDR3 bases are TGTGCCAGCAGTTACGAGGGCGGGAACACTGAAGCTTTCTTT. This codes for CASSYEGGNTEAFF.

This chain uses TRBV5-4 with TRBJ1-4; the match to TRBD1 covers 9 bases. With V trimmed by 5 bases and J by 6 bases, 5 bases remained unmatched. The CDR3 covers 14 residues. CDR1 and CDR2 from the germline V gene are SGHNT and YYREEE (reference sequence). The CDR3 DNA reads TGTGCCAGCAGTCCGGGACAGGGTTATGAAAAACTGTTTTTT. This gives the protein CASSPGQGYEKLFF.

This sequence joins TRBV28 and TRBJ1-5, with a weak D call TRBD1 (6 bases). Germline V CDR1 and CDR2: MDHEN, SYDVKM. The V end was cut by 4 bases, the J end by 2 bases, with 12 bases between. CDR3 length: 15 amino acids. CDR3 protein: CASSSYRVGNQPQHF. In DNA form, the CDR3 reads TGTGCCAGCAGTTCCTACAGGGTTGGCAATCAGCCCCAGCATTTT.

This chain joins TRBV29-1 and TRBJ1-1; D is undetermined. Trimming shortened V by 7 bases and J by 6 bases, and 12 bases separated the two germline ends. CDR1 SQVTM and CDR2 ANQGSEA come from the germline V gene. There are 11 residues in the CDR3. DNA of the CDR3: TGCAGCGCGTACGGGAGGGCTGAAGCTTTCTTT. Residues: CSAYGRAEAFF.

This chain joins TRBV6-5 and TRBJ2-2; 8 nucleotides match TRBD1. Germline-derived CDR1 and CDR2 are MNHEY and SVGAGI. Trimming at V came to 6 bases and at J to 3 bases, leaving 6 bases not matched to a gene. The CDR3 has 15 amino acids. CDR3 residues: CASRDRDGYTGELFF. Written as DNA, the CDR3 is TGTGCCAGCAGGGACAGGGATGGGTACACCGGGGAGCTGTTTTTT.

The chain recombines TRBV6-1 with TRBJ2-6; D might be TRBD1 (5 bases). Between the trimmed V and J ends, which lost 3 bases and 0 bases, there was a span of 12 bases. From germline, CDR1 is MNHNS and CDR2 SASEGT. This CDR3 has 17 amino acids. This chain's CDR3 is CASSDGRVLSGANVLTF. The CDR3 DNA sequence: TGTGCCAGCAGTGATGGCAGGGTCCTCTCTGGGGCCAACGTCCTGACTTTC.

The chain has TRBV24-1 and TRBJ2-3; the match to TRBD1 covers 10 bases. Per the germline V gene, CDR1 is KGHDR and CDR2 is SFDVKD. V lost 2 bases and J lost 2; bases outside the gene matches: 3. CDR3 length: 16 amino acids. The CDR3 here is CATSDSGQGYTDTQYF. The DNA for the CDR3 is TGTGCCACCAGTGATTCGGGACAGGGGTACACAGATACGCAGTATTTT.

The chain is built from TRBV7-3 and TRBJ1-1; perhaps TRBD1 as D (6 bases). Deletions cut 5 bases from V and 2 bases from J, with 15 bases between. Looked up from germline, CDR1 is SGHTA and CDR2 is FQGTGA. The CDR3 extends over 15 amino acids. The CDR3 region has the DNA TGTGCCAGCAGCCTCAGGGGTCTCGGCAACACTGAAGCTTTCTTT. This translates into CASSLRGLGNTEAFF. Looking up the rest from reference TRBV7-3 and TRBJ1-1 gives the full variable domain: GAGVSQTPSNKVTEKGKYVELRCDPISGHTALYWYRQSLGQGPEFLIYFQGTGAADDSGLPNDRFFAVRPEGSVSTLKIQRTERGDSAVYLCASSLRGLGNTEAFFGQGTRLTVV.

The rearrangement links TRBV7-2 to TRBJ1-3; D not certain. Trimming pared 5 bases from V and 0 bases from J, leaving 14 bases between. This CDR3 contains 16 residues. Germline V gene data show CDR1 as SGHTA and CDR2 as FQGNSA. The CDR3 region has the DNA TGTGCCAGCAGCCTGGTCCGAGGTTCCTCTGGAAACACCATATATTTT. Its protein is CASSLVRGSSGNTIYF.

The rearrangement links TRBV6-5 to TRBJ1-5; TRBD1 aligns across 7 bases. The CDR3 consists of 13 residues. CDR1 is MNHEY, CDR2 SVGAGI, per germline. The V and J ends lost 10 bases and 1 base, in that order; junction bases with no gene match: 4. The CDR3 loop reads CATATGSNQPQHF. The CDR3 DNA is TGTGCCACCGCGACAGGGAGCAATCAGCCCCAGCATTTT.

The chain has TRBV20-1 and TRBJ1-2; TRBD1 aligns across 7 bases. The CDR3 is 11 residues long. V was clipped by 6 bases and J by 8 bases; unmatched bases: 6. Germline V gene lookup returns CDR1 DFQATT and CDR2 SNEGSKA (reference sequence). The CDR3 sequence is CSAQGGNGYTF. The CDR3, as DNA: TGCAGTGCCCAAGGGGGCAACGGCTACACCTTC.

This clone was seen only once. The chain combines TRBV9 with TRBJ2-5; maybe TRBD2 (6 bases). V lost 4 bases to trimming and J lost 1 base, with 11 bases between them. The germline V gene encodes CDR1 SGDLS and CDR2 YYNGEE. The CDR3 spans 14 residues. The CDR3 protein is CASSIYGSQETQYF. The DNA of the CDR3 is TGTGCCAGCAGCATTTACGGGAGCCAAGAGACCCAGTACTTC.

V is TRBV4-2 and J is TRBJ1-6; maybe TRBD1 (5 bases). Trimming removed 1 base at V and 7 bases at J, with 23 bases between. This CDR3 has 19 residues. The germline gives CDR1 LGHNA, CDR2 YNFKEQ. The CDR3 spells CASSQAPMEWQGPNSPLHF. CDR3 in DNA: TGTGCCAGCAGCCAAGCCCCTATGGAGTGGCAGGGCCCGAATTCACCCCTCCACTTT.